This T cell receptor (beta chain) comes out of a study of blood T cell repertoires in COVID-19. Sequencing used immunoSEQ multiplex PCR; TCRdb keeps in-frame clones, though not all of them. The sample records around 170,000 clones, approximately 84% being singletons. Specimen: PBMCs or T cells enriched from blood (not recorded which). This sequence originates from a man in his fifties who had recovered from COVID-19.

The CDR3 is CASSFDITGGADTQYF. CDR3 coding DNA: TGTGCCAGCAGCTTTGATATTACGGGGGGCGCAGATACGCAGTATTTT. J is TRBJ2-3 and V is TRBV5-6; the D gene is possibly TRBD2 (7 bases). Deletions cut 2 bases from V and 4 bases from J, with 17 bases between. The CDR3 runs to 16 residues. Germline CDR1 and CDR2: SGHDT and YYEEEE.